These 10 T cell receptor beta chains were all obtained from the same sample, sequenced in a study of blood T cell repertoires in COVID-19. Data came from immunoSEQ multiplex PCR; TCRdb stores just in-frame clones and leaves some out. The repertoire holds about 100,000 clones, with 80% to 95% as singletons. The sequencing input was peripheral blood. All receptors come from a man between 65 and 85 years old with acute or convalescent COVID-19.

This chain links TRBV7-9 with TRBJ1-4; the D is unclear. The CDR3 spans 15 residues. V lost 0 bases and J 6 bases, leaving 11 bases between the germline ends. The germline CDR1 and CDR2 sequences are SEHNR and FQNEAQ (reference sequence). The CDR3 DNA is TGTGCCAGCAGCTTAGCGTCGGGAAGATATGAAAAACTGTTTTTT. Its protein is CASSLASGRYEKLFF.

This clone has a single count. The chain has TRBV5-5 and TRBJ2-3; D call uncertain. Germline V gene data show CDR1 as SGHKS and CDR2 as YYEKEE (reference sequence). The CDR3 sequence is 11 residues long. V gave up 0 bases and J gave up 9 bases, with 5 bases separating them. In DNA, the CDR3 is TGTGCCAGCAGCTTGGGTAAAACGCAGTATTTT. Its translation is CASSLGKTQYF.

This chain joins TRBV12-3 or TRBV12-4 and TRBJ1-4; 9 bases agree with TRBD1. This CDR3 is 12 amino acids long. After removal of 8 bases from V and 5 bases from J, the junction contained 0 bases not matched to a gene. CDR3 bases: TGTGCCAGCGGGACAGGGAATGAAAAACTGTTTTTT. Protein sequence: CASGTGNEKLFF.

The DNA of the CDR3 is TGTGCCAGCAGTTATCAGGGACAGGGCAGAGAAAAACTGTTTTTT. This encodes CASSYQGQGREKLFF. The chain joins TRBV6-5 to TRBJ1-4, with TRBD1 identical over 9 bases. Germline lookup yields CDR1 MNHEY and CDR2 SVGAGI. The CDR3 contains 15 residues. The V gene end was trimmed by 3 bases and the J gene end by 8 bases; junction bases not matched to a gene: 7.

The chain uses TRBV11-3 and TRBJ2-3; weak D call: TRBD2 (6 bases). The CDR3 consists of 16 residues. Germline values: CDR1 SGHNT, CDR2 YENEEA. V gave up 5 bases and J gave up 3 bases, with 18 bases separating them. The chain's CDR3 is CASSPVKGRGTDTQYF. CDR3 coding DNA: TGTGCCAGCAGCCCCGTAAAGGGGCGGGGAACAGATACGCAGTATTTT.

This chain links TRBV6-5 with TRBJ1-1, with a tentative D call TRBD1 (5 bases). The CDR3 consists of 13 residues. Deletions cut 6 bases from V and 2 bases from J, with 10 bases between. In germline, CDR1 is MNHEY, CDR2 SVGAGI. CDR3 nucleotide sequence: TGTGCCAGCAGCCGCAGGGATAACACTGAAGCTTTCTTT. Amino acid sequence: CASSRRDNTEAFF.

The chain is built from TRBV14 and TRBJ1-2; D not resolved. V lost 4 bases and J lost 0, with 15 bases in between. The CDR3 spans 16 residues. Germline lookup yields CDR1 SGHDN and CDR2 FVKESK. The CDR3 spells CASSLLKNGPNYGYTF. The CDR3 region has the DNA TGTGCCAGCAGCCTCTTAAAAAATGGGCCTAACTATGGCTACACCTTC.

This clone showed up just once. The CDR3 bases are TGTGCCAGCAGTTTTCTCAGGGGAACTGAAGCTTTCTTT. This encodes CASSFLRGTEAFF. V gene TRBV27 combines with J gene TRBJ1-1, with D possibly matching TRBD1 (6 bases). This CDR3 has 13 amino acids. V was trimmed by 3 bases and J by 5 bases, leaving 10 bases between them. Germline V gives CDR1 MNHEY, CDR2 SMNVEV (reference sequence).

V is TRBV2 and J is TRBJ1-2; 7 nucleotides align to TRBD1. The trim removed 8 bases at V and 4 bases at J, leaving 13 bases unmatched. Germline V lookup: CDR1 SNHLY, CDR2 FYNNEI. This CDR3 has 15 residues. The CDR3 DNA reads TGTGCCAGCTGGGACAGTGAGGGTCGCCTCTATGGCTACACCTTC. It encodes CASWDSEGRLYGYTF. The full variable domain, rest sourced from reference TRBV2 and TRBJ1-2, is EPEVTQTPSHQVTQMGQEVILRCVPISNHLYFYWYRQILGQKVEFLVSFYNNEISEKSEIFDDQFSVERPDGSNFTLKIRSTKLEDSAMYFCASWDSEGRLYGYTFGSGTRLTVV.

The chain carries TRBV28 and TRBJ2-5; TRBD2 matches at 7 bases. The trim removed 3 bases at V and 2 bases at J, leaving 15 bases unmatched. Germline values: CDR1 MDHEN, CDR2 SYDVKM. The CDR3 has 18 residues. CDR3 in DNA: TGTGCCAGCAGTTTTATGTCCGGGAGACTAGCCTTACAAGAGACCCAGTACTTC. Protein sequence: CASSFMSGRLALQETQYF. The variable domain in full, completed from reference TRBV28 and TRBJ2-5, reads DVKVTQSSRYLVKRTGEKVFLECVQDMDHENMFWYRQDPGLGLRLIYFSYDVKMKEKGDIPEGYSVSREKKERFSLILESASTNQTSMYLCASSFMSGRLALQETQYFGPGTRLLVL.